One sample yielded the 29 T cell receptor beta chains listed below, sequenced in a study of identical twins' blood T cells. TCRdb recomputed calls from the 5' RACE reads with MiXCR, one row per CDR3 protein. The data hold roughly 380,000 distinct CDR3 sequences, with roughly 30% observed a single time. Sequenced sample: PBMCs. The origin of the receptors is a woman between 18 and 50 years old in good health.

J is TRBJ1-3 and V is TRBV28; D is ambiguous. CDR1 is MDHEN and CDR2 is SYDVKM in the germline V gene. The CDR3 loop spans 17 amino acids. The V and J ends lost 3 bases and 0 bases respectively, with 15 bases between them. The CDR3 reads CASSFAASSHSGNTIYF. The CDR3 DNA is TGTGCCAGCAGTTTCGCGGCCAGTAGTCACTCTGGAAACACCATATATTTT.

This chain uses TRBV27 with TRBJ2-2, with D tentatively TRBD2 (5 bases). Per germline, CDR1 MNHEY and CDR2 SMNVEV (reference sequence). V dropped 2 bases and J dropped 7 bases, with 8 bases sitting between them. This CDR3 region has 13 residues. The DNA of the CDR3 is TGTGCCAGCAGTTTAATGAGGGACGGGGAGCTGTTTTTT. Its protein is CASSLMRDGELFF.

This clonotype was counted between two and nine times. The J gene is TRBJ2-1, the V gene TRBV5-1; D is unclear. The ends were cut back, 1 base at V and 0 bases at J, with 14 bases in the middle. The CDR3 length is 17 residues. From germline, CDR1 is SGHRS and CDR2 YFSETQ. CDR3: CASSLFSLQSSYNEQFF. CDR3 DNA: TGCGCCAGCAGCTTGTTTAGTCTTCAGAGCTCCTACAATGAGCAGTTCTTC. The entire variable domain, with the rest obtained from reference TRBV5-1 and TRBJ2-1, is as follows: KAGVTQTPRYLIKTRGQQVTLSCSPISGHRSVSWYQQTPGQGLQFLFEYFSETQRNKGNFPGRFSGRQFSNSRSEMNVSTLELGDSALYLCASSLFSLQSSYNEQFFGPGTRLTVL.

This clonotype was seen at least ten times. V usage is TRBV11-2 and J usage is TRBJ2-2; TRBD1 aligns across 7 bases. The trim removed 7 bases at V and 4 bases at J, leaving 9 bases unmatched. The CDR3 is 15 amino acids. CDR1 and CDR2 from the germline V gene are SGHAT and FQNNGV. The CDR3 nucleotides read TGTGCCAGCACCGTAATGACAGGGCTCACCGGGGAGCTGTTTTTT. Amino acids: CASTVMTGLTGELFF.

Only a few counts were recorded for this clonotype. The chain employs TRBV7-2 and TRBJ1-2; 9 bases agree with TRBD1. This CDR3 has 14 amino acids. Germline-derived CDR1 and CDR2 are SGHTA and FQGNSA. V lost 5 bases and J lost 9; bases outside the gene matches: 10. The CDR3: CASSHGTGLESYTF. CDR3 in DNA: TGTGCCAGCAGCCACGGGACAGGGTTGGAGAGCTACACCTTC.

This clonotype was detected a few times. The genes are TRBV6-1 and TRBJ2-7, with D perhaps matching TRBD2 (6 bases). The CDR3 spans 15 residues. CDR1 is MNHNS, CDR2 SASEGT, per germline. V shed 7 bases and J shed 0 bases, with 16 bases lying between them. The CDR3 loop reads CASTTDGGSSYEQYF. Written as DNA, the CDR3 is TGTGCCAGCACTACGGACGGGGGAAGCTCCTACGAGCAGTACTTC.

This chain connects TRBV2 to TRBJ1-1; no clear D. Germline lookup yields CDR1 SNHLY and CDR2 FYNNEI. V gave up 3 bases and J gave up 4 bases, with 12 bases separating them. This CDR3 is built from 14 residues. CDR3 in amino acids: CASSETGWGTEAFF. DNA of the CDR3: TGTGCCAGCAGTGAGACGGGTTGGGGCACTGAAGCTTTCTTT.

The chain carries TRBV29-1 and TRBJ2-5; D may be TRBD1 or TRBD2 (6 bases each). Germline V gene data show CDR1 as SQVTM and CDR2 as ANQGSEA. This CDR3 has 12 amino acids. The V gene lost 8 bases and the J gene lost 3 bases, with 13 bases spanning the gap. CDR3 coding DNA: TGCAGCTCGAAGGGGGGAAAAGAGACCCAGTACTTC. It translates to CSSKGGKETQYF.

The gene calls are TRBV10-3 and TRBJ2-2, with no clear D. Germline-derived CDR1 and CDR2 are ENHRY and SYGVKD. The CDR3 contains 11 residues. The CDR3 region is CALRSSGELFF. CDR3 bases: TGTGCACTAAGGTCGTCCGGGGAGCTGTTTTTT.

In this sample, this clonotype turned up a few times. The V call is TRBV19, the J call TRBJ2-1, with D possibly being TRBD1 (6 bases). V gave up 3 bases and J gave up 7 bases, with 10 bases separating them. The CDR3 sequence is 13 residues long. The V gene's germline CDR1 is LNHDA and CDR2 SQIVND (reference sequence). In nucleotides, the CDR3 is TGTGCCAGTAGTATGGCACAGGGAAATGAGCAGTTCTTC. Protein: CASSMAQGNEQFF.

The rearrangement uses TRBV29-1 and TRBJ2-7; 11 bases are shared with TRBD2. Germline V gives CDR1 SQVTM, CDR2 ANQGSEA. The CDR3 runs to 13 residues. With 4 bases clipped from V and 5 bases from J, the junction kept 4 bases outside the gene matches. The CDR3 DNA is TGCAGCGTTGGGGGACTAGCGGTTAACGAGCAGTACTTC. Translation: CSVGGLAVNEQYF.

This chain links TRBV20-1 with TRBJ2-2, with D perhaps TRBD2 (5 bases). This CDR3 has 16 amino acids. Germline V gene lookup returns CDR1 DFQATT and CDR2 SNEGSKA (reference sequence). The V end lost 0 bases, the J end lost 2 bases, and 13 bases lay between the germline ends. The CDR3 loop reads CSARDPLADNTGELFF. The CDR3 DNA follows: TGCAGTGCTAGAGACCCCCTAGCAGATAACACCGGGGAGCTGTTTTTT.

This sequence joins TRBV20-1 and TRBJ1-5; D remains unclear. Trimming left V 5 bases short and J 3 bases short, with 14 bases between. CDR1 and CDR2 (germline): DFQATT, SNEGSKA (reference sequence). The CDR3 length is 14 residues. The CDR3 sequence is CSAWDGTVNQPQHF. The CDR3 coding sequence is TGCAGTGCTTGGGATGGAACAGTCAATCAGCCCCAGCATTTT.

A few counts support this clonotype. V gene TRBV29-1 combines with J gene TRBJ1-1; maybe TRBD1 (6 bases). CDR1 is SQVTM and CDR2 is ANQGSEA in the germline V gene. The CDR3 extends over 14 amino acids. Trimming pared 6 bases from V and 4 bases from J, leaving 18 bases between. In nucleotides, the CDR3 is TGCAGCGTAGTAACTCGGGGGCTTCGCACTGAAGCTTTCTTT. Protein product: CSVVTRGLRTEAFF.

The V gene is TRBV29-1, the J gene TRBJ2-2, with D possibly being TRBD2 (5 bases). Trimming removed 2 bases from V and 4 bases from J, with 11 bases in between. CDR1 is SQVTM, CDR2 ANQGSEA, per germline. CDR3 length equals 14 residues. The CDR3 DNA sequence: TGCAGCGTTGAAACTAGGGTTAGCACCGGGGAGCTGTTTTTT. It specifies CSVETRVSTGELFF.

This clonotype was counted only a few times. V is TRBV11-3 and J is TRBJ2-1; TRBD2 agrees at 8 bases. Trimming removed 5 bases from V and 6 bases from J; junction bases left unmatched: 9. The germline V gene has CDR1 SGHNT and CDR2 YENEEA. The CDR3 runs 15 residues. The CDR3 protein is CASSLSGVNSNEQFF. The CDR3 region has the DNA TGTGCCAGCAGCCTTAGCGGGGTAAATTCCAATGAGCAGTTCTTC.

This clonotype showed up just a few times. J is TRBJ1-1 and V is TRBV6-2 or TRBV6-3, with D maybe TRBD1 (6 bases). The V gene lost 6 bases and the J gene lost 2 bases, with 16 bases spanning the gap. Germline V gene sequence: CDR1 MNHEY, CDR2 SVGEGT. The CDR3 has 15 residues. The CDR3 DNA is TGTGCCAGCAGCCCCCGACAGGCTTCAAACACTGAAGCTTTCTTT. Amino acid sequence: CASSPRQASNTEAFF.

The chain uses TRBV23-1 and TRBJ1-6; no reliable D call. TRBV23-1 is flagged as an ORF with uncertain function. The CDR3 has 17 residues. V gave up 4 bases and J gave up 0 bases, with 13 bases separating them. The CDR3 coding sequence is TGCGCCAGCAGTCCCTTGACGGAGAGCTCCTATAATTCACCCCTCCACTTT. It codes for CASSPLTESSYNSPLHF.

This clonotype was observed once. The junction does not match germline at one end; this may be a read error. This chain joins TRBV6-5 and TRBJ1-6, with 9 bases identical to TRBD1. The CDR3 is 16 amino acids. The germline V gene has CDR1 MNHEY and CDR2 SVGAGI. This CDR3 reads CASSTLGGTGSSPPHF. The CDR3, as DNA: TGTGCCAGCAGTACTCTAGGTGGGACAGGGTCTTCACCCCCCCACTTT.

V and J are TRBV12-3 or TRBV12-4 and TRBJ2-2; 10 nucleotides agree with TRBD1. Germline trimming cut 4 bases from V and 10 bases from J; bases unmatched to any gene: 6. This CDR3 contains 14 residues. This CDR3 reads CASSSGTGESELFF. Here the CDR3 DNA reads TGTGCCAGCAGTTCCGGGACAGGGGAATCGGAGCTGTTTTTT.

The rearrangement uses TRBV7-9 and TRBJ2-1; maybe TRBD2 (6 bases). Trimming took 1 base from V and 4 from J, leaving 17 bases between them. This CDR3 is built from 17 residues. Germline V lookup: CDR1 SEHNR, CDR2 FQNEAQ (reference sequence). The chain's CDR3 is CASSLVSGLAHYNEQFF. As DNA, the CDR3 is TGTGCCAGCAGCTTAGTATCTGGGCTAGCGCATTACAATGAGCAGTTCTTC.

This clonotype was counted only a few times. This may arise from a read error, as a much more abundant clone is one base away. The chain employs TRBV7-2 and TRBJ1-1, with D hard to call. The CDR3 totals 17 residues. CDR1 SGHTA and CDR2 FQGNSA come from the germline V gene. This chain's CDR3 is CASSLRWGGIMNTGAFF. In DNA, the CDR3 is TGTGCCAGCAGCTTAAGATGGGGAGGTATTATGAACACTGGAGCTTTCTTT.

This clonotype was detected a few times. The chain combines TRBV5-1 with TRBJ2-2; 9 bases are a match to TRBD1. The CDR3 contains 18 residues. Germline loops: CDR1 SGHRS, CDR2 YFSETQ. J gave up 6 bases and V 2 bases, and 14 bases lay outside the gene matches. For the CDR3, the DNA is TGCGCCAGCAGCTTAGTAAACCTGGGACAGGGTTTCGCCGGGGAGCTGTTTTTT. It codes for CASSLVNLGQGFAGELFF.

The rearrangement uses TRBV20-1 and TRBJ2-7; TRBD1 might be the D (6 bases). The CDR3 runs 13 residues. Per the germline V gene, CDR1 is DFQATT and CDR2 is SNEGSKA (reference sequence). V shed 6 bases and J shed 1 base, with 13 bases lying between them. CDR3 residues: CSAAWGRSYEQYF. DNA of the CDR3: TGCAGTGCAGCGTGGGGGCGGTCCTACGAGCAGTACTTC.

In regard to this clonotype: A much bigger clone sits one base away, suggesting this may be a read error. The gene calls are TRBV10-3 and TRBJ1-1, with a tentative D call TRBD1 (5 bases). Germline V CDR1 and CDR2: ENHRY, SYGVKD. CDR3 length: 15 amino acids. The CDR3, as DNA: TGTGCCATCCAGTTCTTGGGGGAACTTAACAGTGAAGCTTTCTTT. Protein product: CAIQFLGELNSEAFF.

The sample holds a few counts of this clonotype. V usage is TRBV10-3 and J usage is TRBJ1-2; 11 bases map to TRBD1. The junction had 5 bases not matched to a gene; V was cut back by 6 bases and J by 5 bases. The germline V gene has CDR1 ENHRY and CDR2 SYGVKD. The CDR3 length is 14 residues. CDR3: CAIRDRDRGYGYTF. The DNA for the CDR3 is TGTGCCATCAGAGACCGGGACAGGGGGTATGGCTACACCTTC.

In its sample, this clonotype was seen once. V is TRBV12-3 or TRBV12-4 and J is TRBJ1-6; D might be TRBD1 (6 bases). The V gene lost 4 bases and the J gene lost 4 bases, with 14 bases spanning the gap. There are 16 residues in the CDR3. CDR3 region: CASSSVQGAYNSPLHF. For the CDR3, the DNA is TGTGCCAGCAGTTCCGTACAGGGTGCATATAATTCACCCCTCCACTTT.

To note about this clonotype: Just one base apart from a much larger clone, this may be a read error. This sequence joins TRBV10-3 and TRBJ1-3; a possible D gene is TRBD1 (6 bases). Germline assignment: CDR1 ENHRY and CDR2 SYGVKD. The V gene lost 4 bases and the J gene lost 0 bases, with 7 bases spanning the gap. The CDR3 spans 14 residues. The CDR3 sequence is CAISGQASGNTIYF. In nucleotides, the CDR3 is TGTGCCATCAGTGGACAGGCCTCTGGAAACACCATATATTTT.

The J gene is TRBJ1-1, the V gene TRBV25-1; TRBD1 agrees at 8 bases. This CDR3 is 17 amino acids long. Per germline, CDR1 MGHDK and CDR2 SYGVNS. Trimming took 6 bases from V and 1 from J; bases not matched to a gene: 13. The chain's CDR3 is CASRGDRGSGRNTEAFF. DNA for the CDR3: TGTGCCAGCAGGGGAGACAGGGGCTCTGGTCGGAACACTGAAGCTTTCTTT.